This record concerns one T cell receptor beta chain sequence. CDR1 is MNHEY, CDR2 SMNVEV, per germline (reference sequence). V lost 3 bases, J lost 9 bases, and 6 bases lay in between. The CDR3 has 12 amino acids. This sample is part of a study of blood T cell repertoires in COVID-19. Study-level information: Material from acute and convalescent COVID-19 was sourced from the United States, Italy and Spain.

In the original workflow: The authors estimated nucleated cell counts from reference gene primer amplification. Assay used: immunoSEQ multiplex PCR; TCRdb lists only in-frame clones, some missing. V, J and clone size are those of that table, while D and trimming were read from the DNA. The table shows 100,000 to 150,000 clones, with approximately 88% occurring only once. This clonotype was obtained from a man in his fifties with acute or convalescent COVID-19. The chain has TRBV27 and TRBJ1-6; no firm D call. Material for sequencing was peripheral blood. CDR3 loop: CASSFRGSPLHF. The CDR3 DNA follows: TGTGCCAGCAGTTTTAGAGGTTCACCCCTCCACTTT.